The TCR beta chain under discussion was sequenced for a study of cytomegalovirus exposure and HLA in healthy donors. Findings and limits, study-wide: Cytomegalovirus-associated status was assigned to fewer than 200 TCR beta chains.

This clone was detected a few times. What it binds is not known. The PCR contained 60 Vbeta and 13 Jbeta primers. The table came from immunoSEQ multiplex PCR; TCRdb's copy has only in-frame clones and leaves some out. The sample yields around 150,000 clones, roughly 66% seen once. The J segment lost 6 bases and the V segment lost 10 bases, leaving 6 bases of the junction unmatched. The CDR3 has 12 amino acids. From germline, CDR1 is SGHTA and CDR2 FQGNSA. The clonotype was recovered from a woman aged 60-70 years in good health and CMV-seronegative. Sequenced: PBMCs. This chain links TRBV7-2 with TRBJ2-7, with TRBD1 matching 10 bases. The CDR3 nucleotides read TGTGCCACCCGGGACAGGGGATCCGAGCAGTACTTC. This sequence encodes CATRDRGSEQYF.